The 11 T cell receptor beta chains below come from one sample, sequenced in a study of blood T cell repertoires in COVID-19 (dated by TCRdb to the early 2020s). Libraries came from the immunoSEQ multiplex PCR assay. TCRdb mirrors the immuneACCESS table, restricted to in-frame sequences. Some clones are absent from its copies; in checked studies, under half trace to an unresolved V gene, and the reason for the others is unknown. Here the sample has fewer than 150,000 clones; 80% to 85% occur a single time. About 12% of the sample lies in the top ten. The specimen was peripheral blood. These receptors all stem from a woman aged 25 to 45 who had recovered from COVID-19.

This chain connects TRBV5-1 to TRBJ1-5; D may be TRBD1 (6 bases). V was cut by 0 bases and J by 1 base, with 11 bases left in between. The germline gives CDR1 SGHRS, CDR2 YFSETQ. The CDR3 spans 16 residues. The CDR3: CASSLEGGSSNQPQHF. The CDR3 region has the DNA TGCGCCAGCAGCTTGGAGGGGGGGTCAAGCAATCAGCCCCAGCATTTT.

The genes are TRBV5-4 and TRBJ1-1; TRBD1 matches at 7 bases. This CDR3 comprises 14 residues. With 7 bases clipped from V and 5 bases from J, the junction kept 11 bases outside the gene matches. Per the germline V gene, CDR1 is SGHNT and CDR2 is YYREEE (reference sequence). Here the CDR3 DNA reads TGTGCCAGCGGGTCGAGGCAGGGGGGTACTGAAGCTTTCTTT. Amino acid sequence: CASGSRQGGTEAFF.

The V call is TRBV5-1, the J call TRBJ2-1; 11 bases map to TRBD2. The germline V gene encodes CDR1 SGHRS and CDR2 YFSETQ. V dropped 3 bases and J dropped 10; count of bases not matched to a gene: 9. The CDR3 contains 15 residues. The CDR3 DNA is TGCGCCAGCAGCTCCGGGACTAGCGGCCCACGGGAGCAGTTCTTC. This sequence encodes CASSSGTSGPREQFF. Full variable domain (outside the CDR3, taken from reference TRBV5-1 and TRBJ2-1): KAGVTQTPRYLIKTRGQQVTLSCSPISGHRSVSWYQQTPGQGLQFLFEYFSETQRNKGNFPGRFSGRQFSNSRSEMNVSTLELGDSALYLCASSSGTSGPREQFFGPGTRLTVL.

V usage is TRBV4-2 and J usage is TRBJ1-3; D perhaps matches TRBD1 (6 bases). The germline V and J ends were trimmed by 0 bases and 3 bases, with 12 bases remaining between them. Germline V gene lookup returns CDR1 LGHNA and CDR2 YNFKEQ. This CDR3 region has 16 residues. CDR3 in DNA: TGTGCCAGCAGCCAAGACGCGGCAGGGGTTGGAAACACCATATATTTT. Translated, it gives CASSQDAAGVGNTIYF.

This clone was recorded a few times. The chain employs TRBV27 and TRBJ2-7, with 8 nucleotides matching TRBD1. V shed 4 bases, J shed 6 bases, and the junction held 11 bases outside the gene matches. The CDR3 is made up of 15 amino acids. CDR1 is MNHEY, CDR2 SMNVEV, per germline (reference sequence). The DNA for the CDR3 is TGTGCCAGCAGTTCCCGGACAGGGACGACGGTCGAGCAGTACTTC. This translates into CASSSRTGTTVEQYF.

CDR3 nucleotide sequence: TGTGCCAGCAGCCCCGGGACAGGGGGCTACGAGCAGTACTTC. Its protein is CASSPGTGGYEQYF. V usage is TRBV13 and J usage is TRBJ2-7, with TRBD1 identical over 11 bases. The CDR3 loop spans 14 amino acids. J was trimmed by 3 bases and V by 5 bases; bases with no gene match: 3. Germline V gene sequence: CDR1 PRHDT, CDR2 FYEKMQ (reference sequence). The full variable domain, in which reference TRBV13 and TRBJ2-7 provide the parts outside the CDR3, is AAGVIQSPRHLIKEKRETATLKCYPIPRHDTVYWYQQGPGQDPQFLISFYEKMQSDKGSIPDRFSAQQFSDYHSELNMSSLELGDSALYFCASSPGTGGYEQYFGPGTRLTVT.

This rearrangement joins TRBV19 to TRBJ1-4; a weak D match, TRBD1 (6 bases). Trimming shortened V by 5 bases and J by 6 bases, and 10 bases separated the two germline ends. This CDR3 contains 13 residues. Per the germline V gene, CDR1 is LNHDA and CDR2 is SQIVND (reference sequence). This CDR3 is CASSPWGHEKLFF. The CDR3 DNA is TGTGCCAGTAGTCCGTGGGGGCATGAAAAACTGTTTTTT.

V is TRBV19 and J is TRBJ2-2; TRBD2 matches 7 bases. The CDR3 totals 17 residues. V shed 6 bases, J shed 5 bases, and the junction held 15 bases outside the gene matches. Germline lookup yields CDR1 LNHDA and CDR2 SQIVND (reference sequence). For the CDR3, the DNA is TGTGCCAGTAGCCTCGAAGGGAGGGTGAGTCAAACCGGGGAGCTGTTTTTT. Amino acid sequence: CASSLEGRVSQTGELFF.

In nucleotides, the CDR3 is TGTGCCAGCAGCGTAGGCGGGAAGGACAATGAGCAGTTCTTC. Its protein is CASSVGGKDNEQFF. The chain couples TRBV9 to TRBJ2-1; D possibly corresponds to TRBD2 (6 bases). Germline CDR1 reads SGDLS; CDR2 reads YYNGEE. The CDR3 is 14 residues long. V dropped 0 bases and J dropped 5 bases, with 9 bases sitting between them. The full variable domain, its missing parts supplied by reference TRBV9 and TRBJ2-1, is DSGVTQTPKHLITATGQRVTLRCSPRSGDLSVYWYQQSLDQGLQFLIQYYNGEERAKGNILERFSAQQFPDLHSELNLSSLELGDSALYFCASSVGGKDNEQFFGPGTRLTVL.

V is TRBV6-5 and J is TRBJ1-1, with TRBD1 matching 8 bases. Germline trimming cut 7 bases from V and 0 bases from J; bases unmatched to any gene: 4. CDR1 MNHEY and CDR2 SVGAGI come from the germline V gene. The CDR3 is 14 residues long. The CDR3 sequence is CASTTGQVNTEAFF. The CDR3 DNA sequence: TGTGCCAGCACCACGGGACAGGTGAACACTGAAGCTTTCTTT.

The chain uses TRBV19 and TRBJ1-4, with a possible D match to TRBD1 (6 bases). Trimming took off 6 bases at V and 8 bases at J, with 10 bases between the two ends. The V gene's germline CDR1 is LNHDA and CDR2 SQIVND (reference sequence). The CDR3 length is 12 residues. Written as DNA, the CDR3 is TGTGCCAGTAGACAGGGTCAGGAAAAACTGTTTTTT. The encoded protein is CASRQGQEKLFF.